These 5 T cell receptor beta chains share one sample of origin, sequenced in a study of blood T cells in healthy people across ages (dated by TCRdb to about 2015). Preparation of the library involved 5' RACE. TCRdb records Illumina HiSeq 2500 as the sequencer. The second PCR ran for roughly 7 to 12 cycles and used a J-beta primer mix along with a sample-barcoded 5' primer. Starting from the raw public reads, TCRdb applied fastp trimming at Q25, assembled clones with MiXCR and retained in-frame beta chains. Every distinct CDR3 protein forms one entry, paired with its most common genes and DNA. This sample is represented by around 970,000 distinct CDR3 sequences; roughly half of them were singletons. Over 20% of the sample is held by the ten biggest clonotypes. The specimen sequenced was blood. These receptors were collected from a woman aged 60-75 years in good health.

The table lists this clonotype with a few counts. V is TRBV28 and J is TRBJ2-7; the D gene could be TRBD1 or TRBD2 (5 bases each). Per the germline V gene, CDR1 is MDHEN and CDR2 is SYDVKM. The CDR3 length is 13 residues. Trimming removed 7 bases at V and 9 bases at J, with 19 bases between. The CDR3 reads CASTRDELRGQYF. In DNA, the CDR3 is TGTGCCAGCACTCGGGACGAATTACGCGGGCAGTACTTC.

CDR3 residues: CASSSTGTRDGYTF. In DNA, the CDR3 is TGTGCCAGCAGCTCAACCGGGACAAGGGATGGCTACACCTTC. The J gene is TRBJ1-2, the V gene TRBV6-2 or TRBV6-3; D possibly corresponds to TRBD1 (6 bases). V lost 6 bases and J 6 bases, leaving 17 bases between the germline ends. CDR3 length equals 14 residues. Germline V gives CDR1 MNHEY, CDR2 SVGEGT.

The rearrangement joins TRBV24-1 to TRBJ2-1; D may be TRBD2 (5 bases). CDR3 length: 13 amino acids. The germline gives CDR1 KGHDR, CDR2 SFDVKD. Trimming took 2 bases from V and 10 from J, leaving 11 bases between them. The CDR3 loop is CATSDWRLDEQFF. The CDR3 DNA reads TGTGCCACCAGTGATTGGAGGCTGGACGAGCAGTTCTTC.

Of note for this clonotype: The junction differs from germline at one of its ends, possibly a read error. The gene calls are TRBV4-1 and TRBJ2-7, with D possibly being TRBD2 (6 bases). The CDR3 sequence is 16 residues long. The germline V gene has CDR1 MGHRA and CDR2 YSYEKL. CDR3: CASSQVGVAATYERYF. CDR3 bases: TGCGCCAGCAGCCAAGTTGGAGTAGCGGCCACCTACGAGCGGTACTTC.

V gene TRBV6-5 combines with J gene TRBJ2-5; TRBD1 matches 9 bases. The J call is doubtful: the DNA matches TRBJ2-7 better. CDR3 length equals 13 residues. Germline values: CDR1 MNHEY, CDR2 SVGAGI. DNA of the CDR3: TGTGCCAGCAGACGGGACAGGGCCCACGAGCAGTACTTC. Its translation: CASRRDRAHEQYF.